The 16 T cell receptor beta chains reported below all come from one sample, sequenced in a study of cytomegalovirus exposure and HLA in healthy donors (dated by TCRdb to about 2017). Preparation of the library involved the immunoSEQ multiplex PCR assay. For the multiplex PCR, a mixture combining 60 forward primers for TCR Vbeta segments and 13 reverse primers for TCR Jbeta segments was used. The table comes from immuneACCESS by way of TCRdb, which keeps in-frame sequences with V and J called. Part of the clones is missing from these tables; in studies checked, under half for an unresolved V gene and the rest for unknown reasons. The sample table contains 50,000 to 55,000 clones; only one count was recorded for about 81% of them. The top ten hold 2% to 3% of the sample. Sequencing was carried out using PBMCs. The receptor source for this set is a boy between 10 and 17 years old in good health and CMV-seropositive.

The rearrangement links TRBV6-6 to TRBJ1-4, with D perhaps TRBD1 (6 bases). The ends were cut back, 5 bases at V and 8 bases at J, with 21 bases in the middle. Germline loops: CDR1 MNHNY, CDR2 SVGAGI (reference sequence). This CDR3 is built from 16 residues. Written as DNA, the CDR3 is TGTGCCAGCAGTCCCACCGTTGGGGGGGCAAGGGAAAAACTGTTTTTT. Translating it yields CASSPTVGGAREKLFF.

This clone was counted a few times. The V call is TRBV27, the J call TRBJ1-4; 8 bases map to TRBD1. Per germline, CDR1 MNHEY and CDR2 SMNVEV (reference sequence). The CDR3 consists of 14 residues. V trimming: 3 bases; J trimming: 7 bases; junction bases outside the gene matches: 4. The CDR3 bases are TGTGCCAGCAGTTTCGACAGGGGTGGTGAAAAACTGTTTTTT. Its translation: CASSFDRGGEKLFF.

Comment on this clone: Other DNA sequences in this sample translate to the same CDR3. The chain joins TRBV27 to TRBJ1-1; no reliable D call. The V gene's germline CDR1 is MNHEY and CDR2 SMNVEV (reference sequence). The CDR3 is 12 residues long. The V and J ends lost 6 bases and 1 base respectively, with 6 bases between them. For the CDR3, the DNA is TGTGCCAGCAGGACGGGGAACACTGAAGCTTTCTTT. This gives the protein CASRTGNTEAFF.

This clone turned up a few times. The chain links TRBV9 to TRBJ2-1; weak D call: TRBD2 (6 bases). The CDR3 runs to 12 residues. The V and J ends lost 3 bases and 6 bases respectively, with 7 bases between them. Germline V gives CDR1 SGDLS, CDR2 YYNGEE. The CDR3 loop reads CASSETSNEQFF. The CDR3 DNA reads TGTGCCAGCAGCGAGACTAGCAATGAGCAGTTCTTC.

This chain uses TRBV27 with TRBJ2-7; a possible D gene is TRBD1 (6 bases). Germline CDR1 MNHEY, CDR2 SMNVEV (reference sequence). The CDR3 runs to 14 residues. The germline V and J ends were trimmed by 2 bases and 6 bases, with 14 bases remaining between them. The CDR3 is CASSLADSISEQYF. The CDR3 nucleotides are TGTGCCAGCAGTTTAGCGGACAGTATTTCCGAGCAGTACTTC.

V and J are TRBV27 and TRBJ1-2, with D maybe TRBD1 (5 bases). Germline loops: CDR1 MNHEY, CDR2 SMNVEV (reference sequence). Between the trimmed V and J ends, which lost 0 bases and 5 bases, there was a span of 7 bases. The CDR3 has 13 amino acids. The CDR3 here is CASSLSQGYGYTF. The DNA for the CDR3 is TGTGCCAGCAGTTTATCTCAGGGTTATGGCTACACCTTC.

The chain joins TRBV5-4 to TRBJ1-6; the D is unclear. V dropped 2 bases and J dropped 9 bases, with 15 bases sitting between them. CDR1 is SGHNT and CDR2 is YYREEE in the germline V gene (reference sequence). CDR3 length: 15 residues. This CDR3 reads CASSFIGASGSPLHF. CDR3 coding DNA: TGTGCCAGCAGCTTTATTGGCGCGAGCGGTTCACCCCTCCACTTT. The full variable domain, with the rest looked up from reference TRBV5-4 and TRBJ1-6, is ETGVTQSPTHLIKTRGQQVTLRCSSQSGHNTVSWYQQALGQGPQFIFQYYREEENGRGNFPPRFSGLQFPNYSSELNVNALELDDSALYLCASSFIGASGSPLHFGNGTRLTVT.

The chain links TRBV6-5 to TRBJ1-2; possibly TRBD1 for D (6 bases). The V gene lost 4 bases and the J gene lost 6 bases, with 18 bases spanning the gap. The CDR3 is 15 amino acids. From germline, CDR1 is MNHEY and CDR2 SVGAGI. The CDR3: CASSFTLDSRDGYTF. As DNA, the CDR3 is TGTGCCAGCAGTTTCACTTTGGACAGCAGGGATGGCTACACCTTC.

The chain employs TRBV4-1 and TRBJ2-3; TRBD1 might be the D (6 bases). V was shortened by 8 bases and J by 4 bases, with 13 bases between the two germline ends. The germline V gene has CDR1 MGHRA and CDR2 YSYEKL. The CDR3 totals 13 residues. This CDR3 reads CASGQGTPDTQYF. In DNA form, the CDR3 reads TGCGCCAGCGGTCAGGGGACCCCAGATACGCAGTATTTT.

The CDR3 DNA follows: TGCGCCAGCAGCGGTTATGGGCAGGGGCGCACCGGGGAGCTGTTTTTT. Protein product: CASSGYGQGRTGELFF. The J gene is TRBJ2-2, the V gene TRBV10-1; a weak D match, TRBD1 (6 bases). The CDR3 loop spans 16 amino acids. Germline loops: CDR1 WNHNN, CDR2 SYGVQD (reference sequence). Trimming pared 6 bases from V and 4 bases from J, leaving 18 bases between.

CDR3 amino acids: CASSPWGTWDEKLFF. The CDR3 DNA sequence: TGTGCCAGCAGCCCCTGGGGGACTTGGGATGAAAAACTGTTTTTT. The V and J genes are TRBV9 and TRBJ1-4; D possibly corresponds to TRBD1 (5 bases). Germline V gene sequence: CDR1 SGDLS, CDR2 YYNGEE. CDR3 size: 15 residues. V lost 4 bases and J lost 6, with 16 bases in between. The entire variable domain, with the rest obtained from reference TRBV9 and TRBJ1-4, is as follows: DSGVTQTPKHLITATGQRVTLRCSPRSGDLSVYWYQQSLDQGLQFLIQYYNGEERAKGNILERFSAQQFPDLHSELNLSSLELGDSALYFCASSPWGTWDEKLFFGSGTQLSVL.

This chain links TRBV2 with TRBJ2-2; perhaps TRBD1 as D (6 bases). V was shortened by 6 bases and J by 0 bases, with 11 bases between the two germline ends. This CDR3 is built from 15 residues. Germline V lookup: CDR1 SNHLY, CDR2 FYNNEI. The CDR3 DNA reads TGTGCCAGCAGATGGGACACCACGAACACCGGGGAGCTGTTTTTT. Translation: CASRWDTTNTGELFF.

The chain couples TRBV7-6 to TRBJ2-2; 9 positions match TRBD1. With 6 bases clipped from V and 4 bases from J, the junction kept 15 bases outside the gene matches. Germline CDR1 reads SGHVS; CDR2 reads FNYEAQ. This CDR3 contains 18 residues. In nucleotides, the CDR3 is TGTGCCAGCAGTCGCCTGGGGACAGGGTCCTCCCTCACCGGGGAGCTGTTTTTT. Its protein is CASSRLGTGSSLTGELFF.

The rearrangement uses TRBV12-5 and TRBJ2-2, with 7 nucleotides matching TRBD1. The trim removed 0 bases at V and 1 base at J, leaving 5 bases unmatched. CDR1 LGHNT and CDR2 FRNRAP come from the germline V gene. CDR3 size: 17 residues. The CDR3 loop is CASGLVLGGGNTGELFF. The CDR3 nucleotides read TGTGCTAGTGGTTTGGTCCTAGGGGGCGGGAACACCGGGGAGCTGTTTTTT. Looking up the rest from reference TRBV12-5 and TRBJ2-2 gives the full variable domain: DARVTQTPRHKVTEMGQEVTMRCQPILGHNTVFWYRQTMMQGLELLAYFRNRAPLDDSGMPKDRFSAEMPDATLATLKIQPSEPRDSAVYFCASGLVLGGGNTGELFFGEGSRLTVL.

This clone was detected a few times. The chain joins TRBV6-1 to TRBJ2-1, with D maybe TRBD2 (6 bases). V was shortened by 0 bases and J by 15 bases, with 18 bases between the two germline ends. Per germline, CDR1 MNHNS and CDR2 SASEGT. There are 14 residues in the CDR3. CDR3 bases: TGTGCCAGCAGTGAAGCGGAGGGACTTGTGGGTGGGTTCTTC. Protein: CASSEAEGLVGGFF.

The chain has TRBV15 and TRBJ1-1; possible D gene TRBD1, 5 bases. The germline gives CDR1 LNHNV, CDR2 YYDKDF (reference sequence). The CDR3 spans 14 residues. Trimming pared 1 base from V and 6 bases from J, leaving 12 bases between. CDR3 amino acids: CATSRGGGNPEAFF. In DNA form, the CDR3 reads TGTGCCACCAGCAGAGGGGGGGGAAACCCTGAAGCTTTCTTT.